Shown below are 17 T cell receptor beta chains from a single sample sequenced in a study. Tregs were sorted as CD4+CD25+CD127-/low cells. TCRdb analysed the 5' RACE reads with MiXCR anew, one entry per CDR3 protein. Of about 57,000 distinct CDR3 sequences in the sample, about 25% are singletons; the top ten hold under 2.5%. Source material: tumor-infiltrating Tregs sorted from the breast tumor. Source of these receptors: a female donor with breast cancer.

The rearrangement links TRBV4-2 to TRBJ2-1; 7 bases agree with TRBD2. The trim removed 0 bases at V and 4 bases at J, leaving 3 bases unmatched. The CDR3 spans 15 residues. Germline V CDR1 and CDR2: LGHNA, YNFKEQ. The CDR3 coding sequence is TGTGCCAGCAGCCAAGACGGGAGGTTGTACAATGAGCAGTTCTTC. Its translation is CASSQDGRLYNEQFF.

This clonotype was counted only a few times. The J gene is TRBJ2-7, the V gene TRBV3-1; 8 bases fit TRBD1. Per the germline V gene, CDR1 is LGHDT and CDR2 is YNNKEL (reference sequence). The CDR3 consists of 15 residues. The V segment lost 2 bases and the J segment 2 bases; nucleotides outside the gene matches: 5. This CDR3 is CASSQTRTGTYEQYF. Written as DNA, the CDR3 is TGTGCCAGCAGCCAAACGAGGACAGGGACCTACGAGCAGTACTTC.

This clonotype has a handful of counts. This CDR3 reads CASRKTSGDYTDTQYF. In nucleotides, the CDR3 is TGTGCCAGCAGAAAAACTAGCGGGGACTACACAGATACGCAGTATTTT. V is TRBV12-3 or TRBV12-4 and J is TRBJ2-3; 10 positions match TRBD2. The CDR3 is 16 amino acids. Trimming at V came to 6 bases and at J to 2 bases, leaving 8 bases not matched to a gene.

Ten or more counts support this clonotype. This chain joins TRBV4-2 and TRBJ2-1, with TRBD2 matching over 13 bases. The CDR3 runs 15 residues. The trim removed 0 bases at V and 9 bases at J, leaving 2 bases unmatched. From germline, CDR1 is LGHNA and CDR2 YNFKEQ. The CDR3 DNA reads TGTGCCAGCAGCCAAGAGTGGACTAGCGGGAGTGAGCAGTTCTTC. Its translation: CASSQEWTSGSEQFF.

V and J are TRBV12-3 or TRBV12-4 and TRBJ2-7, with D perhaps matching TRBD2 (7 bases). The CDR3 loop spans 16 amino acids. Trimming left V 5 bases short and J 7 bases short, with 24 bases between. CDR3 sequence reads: CASSPLDGLGGGEQYF. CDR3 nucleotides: TGTGCCAGCAGTCCTTTGGACGGACTAGGAGGGGGGGAGCAGTACTTC.

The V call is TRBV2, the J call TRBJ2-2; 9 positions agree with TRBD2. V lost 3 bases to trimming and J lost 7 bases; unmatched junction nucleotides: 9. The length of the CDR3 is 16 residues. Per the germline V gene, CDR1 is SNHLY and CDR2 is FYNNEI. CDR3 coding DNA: TGTGCCAGCAGTGAGGTCGGCGGGAGGGCCGGCGGGGAGCTGTTTTTT. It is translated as CASSEVGGRAGGELFF.

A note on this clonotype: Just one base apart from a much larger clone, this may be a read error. CDR3 nucleotides: TGCGCCAGCAGGAGCGGGGGCGGCGAAAACATTCAGTACTTC. This translates into CASRSGGGENIQYF. The genes are TRBV5-1 and TRBJ2-4, with 8 nucleotides matching TRBD2. V lost 5 bases and J lost 5; bases outside the gene matches: 6. Germline V gene data show CDR1 as SGHRS and CDR2 as YFSETQ. The CDR3 contains 14 residues.

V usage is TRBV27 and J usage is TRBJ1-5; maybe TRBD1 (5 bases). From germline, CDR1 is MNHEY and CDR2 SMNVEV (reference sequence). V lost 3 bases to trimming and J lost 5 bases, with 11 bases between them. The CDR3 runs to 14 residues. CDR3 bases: TGTGCCAGCAGTTTGCGCAGGGAACATCAGCCCCAGCATTTT. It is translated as CASSLRREHQPQHF.

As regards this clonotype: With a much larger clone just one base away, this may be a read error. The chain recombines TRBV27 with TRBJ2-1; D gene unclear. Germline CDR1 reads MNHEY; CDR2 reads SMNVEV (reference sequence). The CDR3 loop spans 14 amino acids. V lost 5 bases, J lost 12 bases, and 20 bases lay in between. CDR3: CASSPSHPFKAQFF. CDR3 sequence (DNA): TGTGCCAGCAGTCCCTCACATCCCTTCAAAGCGCAGTTCTTC.

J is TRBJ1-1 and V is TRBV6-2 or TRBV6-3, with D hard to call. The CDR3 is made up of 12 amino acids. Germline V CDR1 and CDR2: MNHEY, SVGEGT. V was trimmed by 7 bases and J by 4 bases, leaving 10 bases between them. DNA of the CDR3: TGTGCCAGCAAATCTCTCGGCACTGAAGCTTTCTTT. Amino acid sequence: CASKSLGTEAFF.

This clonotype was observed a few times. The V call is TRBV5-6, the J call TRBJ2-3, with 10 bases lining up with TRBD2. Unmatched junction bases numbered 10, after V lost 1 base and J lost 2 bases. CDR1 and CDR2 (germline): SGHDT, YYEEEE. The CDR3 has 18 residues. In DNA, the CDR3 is TGTGCCAGCAGCTTGTTTATGCTAGCGGGAGAAATCACAGATACGCAGTATTTT. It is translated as CASSLFMLAGEITDTQYF.

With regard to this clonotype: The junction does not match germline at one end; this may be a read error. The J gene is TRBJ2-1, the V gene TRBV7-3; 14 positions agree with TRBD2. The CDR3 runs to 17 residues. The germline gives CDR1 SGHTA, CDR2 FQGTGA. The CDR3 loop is CASSETSGRVSYDEQFF. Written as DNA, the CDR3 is TGTGCCAGCAGCGAGACTAGCGGGAGGGTATCCTACGATGAGCAGTTCTTC.

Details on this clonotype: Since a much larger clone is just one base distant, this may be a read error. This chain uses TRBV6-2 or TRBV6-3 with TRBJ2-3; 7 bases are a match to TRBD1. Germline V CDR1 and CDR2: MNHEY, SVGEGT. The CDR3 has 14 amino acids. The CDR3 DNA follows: TGTACCAGCAGCGAGGGACAGTACACAGATACGCAGTATTTT. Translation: CTSSEGQYTDTQYF.

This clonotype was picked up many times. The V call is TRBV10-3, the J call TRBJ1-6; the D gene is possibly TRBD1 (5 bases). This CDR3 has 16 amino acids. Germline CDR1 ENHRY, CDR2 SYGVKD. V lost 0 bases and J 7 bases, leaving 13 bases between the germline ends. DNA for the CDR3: TGTGCCATCAGTGAGTCCCCAGGGAGGAAGAATTCACCCCTCCACTTT. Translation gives CAISESPGRKNSPLHF.

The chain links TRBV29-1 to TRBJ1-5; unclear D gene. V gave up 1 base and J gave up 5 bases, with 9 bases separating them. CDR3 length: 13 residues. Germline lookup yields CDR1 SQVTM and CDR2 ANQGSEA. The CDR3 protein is CSVEGTQDQPQHF. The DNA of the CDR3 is TGCAGCGTTGAAGGAACACAAGATCAGCCCCAGCATTTT.

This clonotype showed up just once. This CDR3 reads CASSSPTSYEQFF. In DNA form, the CDR3 reads TGTGCCAGCAGCTCGCCTACTTCGTATGAGCAGTTCTTC. The chain carries TRBV9 and TRBJ2-1; no firm D call. CDR3 length: 13 amino acids. CDR1 and CDR2 (germline): SGDLS, YYNGEE. The germline V and J ends were trimmed by 4 bases and 8 bases, with 13 bases remaining between them.

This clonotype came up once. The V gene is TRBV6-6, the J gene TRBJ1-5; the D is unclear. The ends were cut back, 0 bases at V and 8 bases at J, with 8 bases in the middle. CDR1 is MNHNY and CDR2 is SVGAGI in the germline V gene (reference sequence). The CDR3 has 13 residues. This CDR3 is CASSYSANEPQHF. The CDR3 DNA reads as TGTGCCAGCAGTTACTCGGCAAACGAGCCCCAGCATTTT.